Following are 28 T cell receptor beta chains from one sample sequenced in a study of blood T cell repertoires in COVID-19. Clones were read by immunoSEQ multiplex PCR, and TCRdb kept only the in-frame ones, dropping some. The sample lists about 140,000 clones, approximately 90% occurring once. Sequenced sample: peripheral blood. These receptors all stem from a woman aged 45 to 65 with acute or convalescent COVID-19.

The V gene is TRBV19, the J gene TRBJ1-4, with 9 bases matching TRBD1. J was trimmed by 7 bases and V by 5 bases; bases with no gene match: 11. Germline lookup yields CDR1 LNHDA and CDR2 SQIVND (reference sequence). CDR3 length: 16 residues. CDR3 sequence (DNA): TGTGCCAGTAGTCCCAGGACAGGGGCAATGAGTGAAAAACTGTTTTTT. It is translated as CASSPRTGAMSEKLFF.

The chain recombines TRBV5-1 with TRBJ2-2; 8 bases map to TRBD1. V lost 0 bases and J lost 4; bases outside the gene matches: 2. CDR3 length: 15 amino acids. Germline V gene lookup returns CDR1 SGHRS and CDR2 YFSETQ. Here the CDR3 reads CASSLGQGSTGELFF. The CDR3 bases are TGCGCCAGCAGCTTGGGACAGGGGAGCACCGGGGAGCTGTTTTTT.

This chain uses TRBV19 with TRBJ1-5; D is uncertain. This CDR3 region has 14 residues. Germline CDR1 and CDR2: LNHDA and SQIVND (reference sequence). The germline V and J ends were trimmed by 3 bases and 9 bases, with 15 bases remaining between them. CDR3 nucleotide sequence: TGTGCCAGTAGTATTGTGCCCCCCGCGAGGCCCCAGCATTTT. It is translated as CASSIVPPARPQHF.

V is TRBV30 and J is TRBJ1-1; D remains ambiguous. This CDR3 region has 13 residues. The V end lost 7 bases, the J end lost 1 base, and 13 bases lay between the germline ends. Germline-derived CDR1 and CDR2 are GTSNPN and SVGIG (reference sequence). The CDR3 here is CASSRNGNTEAFF. The CDR3 DNA reads as TGTGCCTCCTCTCGCAACGGGAACACTGAAGCTTTCTTT.

The chain combines TRBV25-1 with TRBJ2-1, with D tentatively TRBD2 (5 bases). With 1 base removed from V and 6 bases from J, the gap between germline ends came to 10 bases. The germline V gene has CDR1 MGHDK and CDR2 SYGVNS. The CDR3 runs 14 residues. CDR3 sequence: CASSEWLAGNEQFF. DNA of the CDR3: TGTGCCAGCAGTGAATGGCTAGCAGGCAATGAGCAGTTCTTC.

This clone has a single count. This chain joins TRBV18 and TRBJ1-1; 8 bases agree with TRBD1. Germline CDR1 and CDR2: KGHSH and LQKENI. The V and J ends lost 1 base and 3 bases, in that order; junction bases with no gene match: 10. The CDR3 loop spans 17 amino acids. Here the CDR3 DNA reads TGTGCCAGCTCACCACGTAGGTCAGGGGGCGCCGACACTGAAGCTTTCTTT. Its translation: CASSPRRSGGADTEAFF.

The chain is built from TRBV5-5 and TRBJ1-2; no clear D. Germline values: CDR1 SGHKS, CDR2 YYEKEE (reference sequence). V shed 4 bases and J shed 4 bases, with 17 bases lying between them. This CDR3 has 15 amino acids. The CDR3 DNA sequence: TGTGCCAGCAGCCTGATGGGCAGGTCCTCCTATGGCTACACCTTC. Its translation is CASSLMGRSSYGYTF. The whole variable domain, remainder taken from reference TRBV5-5 and TRBJ1-2, is DAGVTQSPTHLIKTRGQQVTLRCSPISGHKSVSWYQQVLGQGPQFIFQYYEKEERGRGNFPDRFSARQFPNYSSELNVNALLLGDSALYLCASSLMGRSSYGYTFGSGTRLTVV.

V and J are TRBV11-2 and TRBJ2-1; perhaps TRBD1 as D (6 bases). Per germline, CDR1 SGHAT and CDR2 FQNNGV. Trimming cost V 3 bases and J 4 bases, with 13 bases left between them. The CDR3 is 15 amino acids. For the CDR3, the DNA is TGTGCCAGCAGCTTTTCCGGGACACCATACAATGAGCAGTTCTTC. Residues: CASSFSGTPYNEQFF.

This rearrangement joins TRBV2 to TRBJ1-5; 9 bases align to TRBD1. With V trimmed by 8 bases and J by 2 bases, 7 bases remained unmatched. The CDR3 is 15 residues long. Germline V CDR1 and CDR2: SNHLY, FYNNEI. CDR3 sequence (DNA): TGTGCCAGCCACAGGGGGCGCGAGGGCAATCAGCCCCAGCATTTT. It is translated as CASHRGREGNQPQHF. Combining the CDR3 with reference TRBV2 and TRBJ1-5 gives the whole variable domain EPEVTQTPSHQVTQMGQEVILRCVPISNHLYFYWYRQILGQKVEFLVSFYNNEISEKSEIFDDQFSVERPDGSNFTLKIRSTKLEDSAMYFCASHRGREGNQPQHFGDGTRLSIL.

This chain connects TRBV18 to TRBJ1-2; D not certain. The germline CDR1 and CDR2 sequences are KGHSH and LQKENI. CDR3 length equals 13 residues. V was trimmed by 1 base and J by 6 bases, leaving 9 bases between them. The CDR3 region is CASSPRREDGYTF. In DNA, the CDR3 is TGTGCCAGCTCACCACGGAGGGAGGATGGCTACACCTTC. Variable domain in full (rest from reference TRBV18 and TRBJ1-2): NAGVMQNPRHLVRRRGQEARLRCSPMKGHSHVYWYRQLPEEGLKFMVYLQKENIIDESGMPKERFSAEFPKEGPSILRIQQVVRGDSAAYFCASSPRREDGYTFGSGTRLTVV.

V and J are TRBV5-1 and TRBJ2-2; 10 nucleotides agree with TRBD2. Trimming cost V 4 bases and J 0 bases; bases outside gene matches: 6. The CDR3 covers 17 residues. The germline V gene encodes CDR1 SGHRS and CDR2 YFSETQ. CDR3 coding DNA: TGCGCCAGCAGCCTCCCCAGCGGGAGGGCGAACACCGGGGAGCTGTTTTTT. Amino acids: CASSLPSGRANTGELFF.

The genes are TRBV6-6 and TRBJ2-2, with 7 bases that match TRBD1. The germline V gene has CDR1 MNHNY and CDR2 SVGAGI (reference sequence). CDR3 length: 15 amino acids. After removal of 2 bases from V and 1 base from J, the junction contained 1 base not matched to a gene. This CDR3 is CASSYRDRNTGELFF. For the CDR3, the DNA is TGTGCCAGCAGTTACCGGGACAGGAACACCGGGGAGCTGTTTTTT.

The chain combines TRBV6-6 with TRBJ2-3; 13 bases fit TRBD2. The germline gives CDR1 MNHNY, CDR2 SVGAGI (reference sequence). V lost 5 bases to trimming and J lost 0 bases; unmatched junction nucleotides: 8. The CDR3 extends over 18 amino acids. The CDR3 here is CASSLRLAGGTSTDTQYF. Written as DNA, the CDR3 is TGTGCCAGCAGTCTTCGACTAGCGGGGGGCACTAGCACAGATACGCAGTATTTT.

The chain carries TRBV24-1 and TRBJ1-5; D unclear. Germline values: CDR1 KGHDR, CDR2 SFDVKD. This CDR3 region has 15 residues. V was pared by 0 bases and J by 3 bases, with 8 bases between. The CDR3 bases are TGTGCCACCAGTGATTTGCGCGGAGACAATCAGCCCCAGCATTTT. Amino acid sequence: CATSDLRGDNQPQHF.

The rearrangement links TRBV7-3 to TRBJ2-1; 9 bases are shared with TRBD1. The germline V gene has CDR1 SGHTA and CDR2 FQGTGA. This CDR3 is 14 amino acids long. Trimming cost V 5 bases and J 5 bases; bases outside gene matches: 4. CDR3 coding DNA: TGTGCCAGCAGCCGACAGGGGGTCCACAATGAGCAGTTCTTC. As protein: CASSRQGVHNEQFF.

V is TRBV11-3 and J is TRBJ2-7; 7 bases are shared with TRBD1. Trimming removed 5 bases from V and 4 bases from J; junction bases left unmatched: 5. This CDR3 comprises 13 residues. In germline, CDR1 is SGHNT, CDR2 YENEEA. In DNA, the CDR3 is TGTGCCAGCAGCCTCGGGACAGTTTACGAGCAGTACTTC. Encoded protein: CASSLGTVYEQYF.

This clone was detected only a few times. V gene TRBV7-6 combines with J gene TRBJ1-6, with 11 bases aligning to TRBD1. Germline-derived CDR1 and CDR2 are SGHVS and FNYEAQ. The CDR3 totals 15 residues. The junction had 3 bases not matched to a gene; V was cut back by 5 bases and J by 6 bases. The CDR3 coding sequence is TGTGCCAGCAGCCGGGACAGGGGGGTTAATTCACCCCTCCACTTT. Translating gives CASSRDRGVNSPLHF.

The genes are TRBV19 and TRBJ2-5; 7 nucleotides agree with TRBD2. Germline V lookup: CDR1 LNHDA, CDR2 SQIVND (reference sequence). The CDR3 totals 14 residues. Trimming removed 6 bases from V and 1 base from J; junction bases left unmatched: 5. The CDR3 loop reads CASSELAGQETQYF. The CDR3 DNA is TGTGCCAGTAGCGAGTTAGCGGGCCAAGAGACCCAGTACTTC.

The J gene is TRBJ2-7, the V gene TRBV10-3; 7 nucleotides line up with TRBD2. The CDR3 consists of 13 residues. V shed 8 bases, J shed 6 bases, and the junction held 10 bases outside the gene matches. Germline V lookup: CDR1 ENHRY, CDR2 SYGVKD. The CDR3 spells CAIEEGREGEQYF. The CDR3 nucleotides read TGTGCCATCGAAGAGGGCAGGGAGGGCGAGCAGTACTTC.

The V and J genes are TRBV24-1 and TRBJ2-1; tentative D call: TRBD2 (6 bases). Germline V lookup: CDR1 KGHDR, CDR2 SFDVKD. This CDR3 has 18 residues. V lost 12 bases and J lost 2, with 28 bases in between. The CDR3 loop reads CAPPSAGFPLATYNEQFF. The CDR3 DNA reads TGTGCCCCACCTAGCGCCGGGTTTCCTCTGGCGACCTACAATGAGCAGTTCTTC.

The rearrangement joins TRBV5-1 to TRBJ2-4; TRBD1 might be the D (5 bases). Germline loops: CDR1 SGHRS, CDR2 YFSETQ. The ends were cut back, 0 bases at V and 4 bases at J, with 11 bases in the middle. CDR3 length equals 15 residues. CDR3 nucleotides: TGCGCCAGCAGCTTGGTCTTGCAGGGTAAAAACATTCAGTACTTC. Amino acid sequence: CASSLVLQGKNIQYF.

This clone was detected only once. The rearrangement uses TRBV4-2 and TRBJ2-1, with unresolved D. V was clipped by 0 bases and J by 5 bases, with 14 bases between them. The V gene's germline CDR1 is LGHNA and CDR2 YNFKEQ. The CDR3 contains 16 residues. The CDR3 coding sequence is TGTGCCAGCAGCCAAGAATTAGTTAGCCAAAACAATGAGCAGTTCTTC. This encodes CASSQELVSQNNEQFF.

This clone was detected a few times. The chain couples TRBV19 to TRBJ2-2, with 7 bases that match TRBD1. CDR3 length: 13 residues. Per germline, CDR1 LNHDA and CDR2 SQIVND (reference sequence). Trimming cost V 7 bases and J 6 bases; bases outside gene matches: 5. The CDR3 nucleotides are TGTGCCAGTACCCTTACAGGGGCCGGGGAGCTGTTTTTT. Its protein product is CASTLTGAGELFF. Full variable domain (rest looked up from reference TRBV19 and TRBJ2-2): DGGITQSPKYLFRKEGQNVTLSCEQNLNHDAMYWYRQDPGQGLRLIYYSQIVNDFQKGDIAEGYSVSREKKESFPLTVTSAQKNPTAFYLCASTLTGAGELFFGEGSRLTVL.

The chain employs TRBV7-2 and TRBJ2-3; 12 bases agree with TRBD2. There are 17 residues in the CDR3. Germline V lookup: CDR1 SGHTA, CDR2 FQGNSA. V gave up 2 bases and J gave up 4 bases; unmatched junction bases: 7. The CDR3 nucleotides read TGTGCCAGCAGCTTAAATCGACTAGCGGGAGTAGCAGATACGCAGTATTTT. It is translated as CASSLNRLAGVADTQYF.

The V gene is TRBV5-4, the J gene TRBJ2-4, with 10 bases that match TRBD2. The germline V gene has CDR1 SGHNT and CDR2 YYREEE (reference sequence). The J segment lost 13 bases and the V segment lost 0 bases, leaving 7 bases of the junction unmatched. The CDR3 length is 14 residues. The CDR3 region is CASSLALAGGFQYF. The CDR3 bases are TGTGCCAGCAGCTTGGCGTTAGCGGGGGGCTTCCAGTACTTC. Combining the CDR3 with reference TRBV5-4 and TRBJ2-4 gives the whole variable domain ETGVTQSPTHLIKTRGQQVTLRCSSQSGHNTVSWYQQALGQGPQFIFQYYREEENGRGNFPPRFSGLQFPNYSSELNVNALELDDSALYLCASSLALAGGFQYFGAGTRLSVL.

The V and J genes are TRBV29-1 and TRBJ1-1, with 7 bases fitting TRBD1. The CDR3 has 13 amino acids. Germline CDR1 is SQVTM and CDR2 is ANQGSEA. Unmatched junction bases numbered 9, after V lost 7 bases and J lost 4 bases. The CDR3 DNA reads TGCAGCGCCCGACAGGGAAGTGCCACTGAAGCTTTCTTT. It translates to CSARQGSATEAFF.

The gene calls are TRBV5-6 and TRBJ1-2; possibly TRBD1 for D (6 bases). Looked up from germline, CDR1 is SGHDT and CDR2 is YYEEEE. Trimming left V 0 bases short and J 0 bases short, with 15 bases between. The CDR3 is made up of 17 amino acids. CDR3 DNA sequence: TGTGCCAGCAGCTTGGTGGACAGCCACCAAGCTAACTATGGCTACACCTTC. Amino acids: CASSLVDSHQANYGYTF. Combining the CDR3 with reference TRBV5-6 and TRBJ1-2 gives the whole variable domain DAGVTQSPTHLIKTRGQQVTLRCSPKSGHDTVSWYQQALGQGPQFIFQYYEEEERQRGNFPDRFSGHQFPNYSSELNVNALLLGDSALYLCASSLVDSHQANYGYTFGSGTRLTVV.

V usage is TRBV29-1 and J usage is TRBJ2-3; 8 bases agree with TRBD1. The length of the CDR3 is 16 residues. V shed 4 bases, J shed 2 bases, and the junction held 11 bases outside the gene matches. Germline values: CDR1 SQVTM, CDR2 ANQGSEA. CDR3 coding DNA: TGCAGCGTTGCACCCAAGACAGGGGCCGTCACAGATACGCAGTATTTT. Encoded protein: CSVAPKTGAVTDTQYF.